This paragraph reports one T cell receptor (beta chain). This specimen includes other DNA sequences encoding the same CDR3. As defined, naive CD8 cells were CD45RO-negative and positively selected for CCR7, with terminally differentiated effector memory CD45RA+ cells excluded. Everyone who donated was a Caucasian adult who lived in Nashville, Tennessee. These data belong to a study of shared clonotypes between healthy human individuals. Overall study context: Per-donor plates numbered three CD4 naive, three CD4 memory, two CD8 naive and one CD8 memory.

Repertoires were generated with immunoSEQ multiplex PCR, while TCRdb's copy carries only in-frame clones and drops some. The data show under 1 million clones, with 80% to 95% seen just once and approximately 25% held by the top ten. CDR3 length equals 14 residues. The junction had 8 bases not matched to a gene; V was cut back by 5 bases and J by 5 bases. Germline V lookup: CDR1 SGHTA, CDR2 FQGNSA. The sample consisted of naive CD8+ T cells sorted from blood. The chain joins TRBV7-2 to TRBJ2-7, with 8 bases matching TRBD2. This sequence originates from a man aged 30-40 years in good health. CDR3 sequence (DNA): TGTGCCAGCAGCCCAAGCGGGAGAGGGCACGAGCAGTACTTC. This gives the protein CASSPSGRGHEQYF.